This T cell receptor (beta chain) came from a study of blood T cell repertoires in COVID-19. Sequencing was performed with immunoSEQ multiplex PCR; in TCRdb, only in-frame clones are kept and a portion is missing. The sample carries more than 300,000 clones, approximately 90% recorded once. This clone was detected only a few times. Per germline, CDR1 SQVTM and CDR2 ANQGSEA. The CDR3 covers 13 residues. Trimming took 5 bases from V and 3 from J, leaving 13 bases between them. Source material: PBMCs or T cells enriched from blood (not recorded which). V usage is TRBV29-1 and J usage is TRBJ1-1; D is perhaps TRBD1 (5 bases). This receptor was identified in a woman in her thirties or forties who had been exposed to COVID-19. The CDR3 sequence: CSVSLGLHTEAFF. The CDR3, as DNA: TGCAGCGTTTCCTTGGGACTTCACACTGAAGCTTTCTTT.